The 7 T cell receptor beta chains given below trace back to one sample, sequenced in a study of graft-versus-host responses after intestinal transplantation. Antigens for these TCRs are unknown. This table comes from immunoSEQ multiplex PCR, and its TCRdb copy is limited to in-frame clones, with some not included. Here the sample spans some 100,000 clones, approximately 90% being singletons. The starting material was unstimulated CD8+ T cells sorted from spleen or lymph node cells, obtained before transplant. These receptor sequences come from a human donor who was the organ donor for an intestinal transplant.

The genes are TRBV7-6 and TRBJ2-7; TRBD1 might be the D (6 bases). CDR3 size: 14 residues. V lost 5 bases, J lost 0 bases, and 11 bases lay in between. CDR1 SGHVS and CDR2 FNYEAQ come from the germline V gene. The DNA for the CDR3 is TGTGCCAGCAGCCCCGAACAGGGCTCCTACGAGCAGTACTTC. Translation: CASSPEQGSYEQYF. The full variable domain, in which reference TRBV7-6 and TRBJ2-7 provide the parts outside the CDR3, is GAGVSQSPRYKVTKRGQDVALRCDPISGHVSLYWYRQALGQGPEFLTYFNYEAQQDKSGLPNDRFSAERPEGSISTLTIQRTEQRDSAMYRCASSPEQGSYEQYFGPGTRLTVT.

This CDR3 is CASSFSGTGQDGYTF. The CDR3 nucleotides read TGTGCCAGCAGTTTTAGCGGGACAGGGCAGGATGGCTACACCTTC. The V gene is TRBV27, the J gene TRBJ1-2; 9 bases line up with TRBD1. The germline V gene encodes CDR1 MNHEY and CDR2 SMNVEV (reference sequence). The length of the CDR3 is 15 residues. The J segment lost 6 bases and the V segment lost 3 bases, leaving 8 bases of the junction unmatched.

This clone appeared a few times. The gene calls are TRBV6-6 and TRBJ2-3; D remains ambiguous. Trimming cost V 2 bases and J 6 bases, with 9 bases left between them. Per the germline V gene, CDR1 is MNHNY and CDR2 is SVGAGI (reference sequence). This CDR3 contains 13 residues. The CDR3 DNA sequence: TGTGCCAGCAGTTACGTCCTAATGGATACGCAGTATTTT. Its protein is CASSYVLMDTQYF.

The chain is built from TRBV11-2 and TRBJ2-7; a weak D match, TRBD1 (5 bases). The CDR3 runs 15 residues. Germline V gene lookup returns CDR1 SGHAT and CDR2 FQNNGV. The V end was cut by 1 base, the J end by 2 bases, with 12 bases between. CDR3 nucleotides: TGTGCCAGCAGCTTAGTGGCAGTGGACACCTACGAGCAGTACTTC. Protein product: CASSLVAVDTYEQYF.

This chain joins TRBV6-5 and TRBJ2-5; TRBD2 aligns across 10 bases. The V segment lost 2 bases and the J segment 5 bases; nucleotides outside the gene matches: 5. CDR3 size: 15 residues. Looked up from germline, CDR1 is MNHEY and CDR2 is SVGAGI. The CDR3 is CASSYAAGGGETQYF. In DNA, the CDR3 is TGTGCCAGCAGTTACGCAGCGGGGGGGGGCGAGACCCAGTACTTC.

The genes are TRBV5-1 and TRBJ2-3; 7 positions agree with TRBD2. Trimming cost V 7 bases and J 4 bases; bases outside gene matches: 9. This CDR3 contains 14 residues. The germline V gene encodes CDR1 SGHRS and CDR2 YFSETQ. The CDR3 DNA sequence: TGCGCCAGCTCCTACATGGGAGGGCCAGATACGCAGTATTTT. Encoded protein: CASSYMGGPDTQYF.

This clone showed up just once. The J gene is TRBJ1-5, the V gene TRBV30; D is perhaps TRBD1 (5 bases). This CDR3 spans 16 amino acids. CDR1 GTSNPN and CDR2 SVGIG come from the germline V gene (reference sequence). The V end was cut by 2 bases, the J end by 0 bases, with 14 bases between. The CDR3 is CAWSPTDSYSNQPQHF. CDR3 in DNA: TGTGCCTGGAGTCCTACAGACAGTTATAGCAATCAGCCCCAGCATTTT.